This passage covers 19 T cell receptor beta chains from one sample sequenced in a study of blood T cell repertoires in COVID-19. Sequenced by immunoSEQ multiplex PCR; TCRdb stores in-frame clones only, minus some. The repertoire includes over 85,000 clones, roughly 76% of them detected once, and about 7.1% sits in the top ten. Sequenced material: peripheral blood. The receptors originated from a woman aged 55 to 70 with acute or convalescent COVID-19.

This chain links TRBV19 with TRBJ2-1, with 10 bases lining up with TRBD2. Trimming cost V 2 bases and J 2 bases; bases outside gene matches: 6. Germline V gene sequence: CDR1 LNHDA, CDR2 SQIVND (reference sequence). This CDR3 contains 17 residues. The CDR3 sequence: CASSIKGLALTYNEQFF. CDR3 coding DNA: TGTGCCAGTAGTATAAAGGGACTAGCGCTGACCTACAATGAGCAGTTCTTC.

The chain is built from TRBV24-1 and TRBJ1-2, with a tentative D call TRBD1 (5 bases). CDR1 is KGHDR, CDR2 SFDVKD, per germline. Trimming cost V 4 bases and J 6 bases, with 11 bases left between them. The CDR3 has 13 amino acids. The chain's CDR3 is CATSEGVRDGYTF. In DNA, the CDR3 is TGTGCCACCAGTGAAGGGGTCCGGGATGGCTACACCTTC.

This rearrangement joins TRBV5-1 to TRBJ1-1, with 8 positions matching TRBD1. Trimming at V came to 5 bases and at J to 4 bases, leaving 7 bases not matched to a gene. The CDR3 has 14 amino acids. CDR1 is SGHRS and CDR2 is YFSETQ in the germline V gene. CDR3 DNA sequence: TGCGCCAGCAGTCCGACAGGGGCCAGCACTGAAGCTTTCTTT. It encodes CASSPTGASTEAFF.

In this sample, this clone turned up a few times. The chain links TRBV7-9 to TRBJ2-2; perhaps TRBD1 as D (5 bases). Germline V CDR1 and CDR2: SEHNR, FQNEAQ (reference sequence). V was clipped by 4 bases and J by 1 base, with 16 bases between them. The CDR3 totals 17 residues. CDR3 nucleotides: TGTGCCAGCAGCTCCCTCTCTCCAGGGCTGAACACCGGGGAGCTGTTTTTT. This encodes CASSSLSPGLNTGELFF.

This clone has just one count. This chain connects TRBV19 to TRBJ2-3; possible D gene TRBD2, 5 bases. Germline loops: CDR1 LNHDA, CDR2 SQIVND (reference sequence). The length of the CDR3 is 15 residues. With 2 bases removed from V and 4 bases from J, the gap between germline ends came to 13 bases. The CDR3 sequence: CASSISASLADTQYF. CDR3 in DNA: TGTGCCAGTAGTATATCTGCTAGCTTGGCAGATACGCAGTATTTT.

The CDR3 reads CAIRSQQGNTQYF. CDR3 nucleotides: TGTGCCATCAGATCACAACAGGGGAATACGCAGTATTTT. The chain combines TRBV10-3 with TRBJ2-3; 7 nucleotides align to TRBD1. V lost 6 bases, J lost 7 bases, and 7 bases stayed unmatched. The CDR3 totals 13 residues. Germline values: CDR1 ENHRY, CDR2 SYGVKD.

J is TRBJ2-2 and V is TRBV9; tentatively, D is TRBD1 (5 bases). CDR1 and CDR2 from the germline V gene are SGDLS and YYNGEE. The V and J ends lost 5 bases and 5 bases respectively, with 7 bases between them. The CDR3 runs to 12 residues. The CDR3 coding sequence is TGTGCCAGCAGGTCAGGGACCGGGGAGCTGTTTTTT. Its protein product is CASRSGTGELFF.

The count of this clone is one. This chain joins TRBV6-5 and TRBJ1-1, with a weak D call TRBD1 (5 bases). The CDR3 runs 13 residues. The V gene lost 2 bases and the J gene lost 4 bases, with 8 bases spanning the gap. Germline V gene lookup returns CDR1 MNHEY and CDR2 SVGAGI. CDR3 amino acids: CASSYIGGTEAFF. The DNA of the CDR3 is TGTGCCAGCAGTTACATCGGGGGCACTGAAGCTTTCTTT.

This chain uses TRBV11-2 with TRBJ1-2, with D tentatively TRBD1 (6 bases). V shed 3 bases and J shed 2 bases, with 16 bases lying between them. This CDR3 region has 16 residues. The V gene's germline CDR1 is SGHAT and CDR2 FQNNGV. The CDR3, as DNA: TGTGCCAGCAGCTTGGGGGCAGGGTTGGGGAACTATGGCTACACCTTC. Translating it yields CASSLGAGLGNYGYTF.

This clone was seen a single time. This chain links TRBV6-5 with TRBJ1-3, with TRBD1 identical over 8 bases. CDR1 MNHEY and CDR2 SVGAGI come from the germline V gene. The CDR3 spans 15 residues. The V segment lost 5 bases and the J segment 2 bases; nucleotides outside the gene matches: 5. This CDR3 is CASSRADRAGNTIYF. DNA of the CDR3: TGTGCCAGCAGTCGTGCGGACAGGGCTGGAAACACCATATATTTT.

The J gene is TRBJ1-1, the V gene TRBV30; 7 bases are shared with TRBD1. J lost 0 bases, V lost 4 bases, and 2 bases had no gene match. The CDR3 contains 13 residues. Germline CDR1 and CDR2: GTSNPN and SVGIG (reference sequence). This CDR3 is CAWTQGLNTEAFF. CDR3 bases: TGTGCCTGGACACAGGGGTTGAACACTGAAGCTTTCTTT.

This chain joins TRBV7-3 and TRBJ2-2; tentatively, D is TRBD2 (7 bases). Germline V gene data show CDR1 as SGHTA and CDR2 as FQGTGA. Trimming removed 2 bases from V and 5 bases from J, with 15 bases in between. CDR3 size: 16 residues. DNA of the CDR3: TGTGCCAGCAGCTTACGGGCGGGGGCGCAGACCGGGGAGCTGTTTTTT. Amino acids: CASSLRAGAQTGELFF.

The rearrangement links TRBV5-1 to TRBJ2-3; the D is unclear. This CDR3 comprises 16 residues. Germline CDR1 SGHRS, CDR2 YFSETQ. Trimming pared 0 bases from V and 0 bases from J, leaving 11 bases between. The CDR3 reads CASSLAALSSTDTQYF. CDR3 nucleotides: TGCGCCAGCAGCTTGGCAGCGCTGAGTAGCACAGATACGCAGTATTTT.

The V call is TRBV2, the J call TRBJ2-7; D is possibly TRBD2 (5 bases). The V gene's germline CDR1 is SNHLY and CDR2 FYNNEI. The V gene lost 4 bases and the J gene lost 4 bases, with 8 bases spanning the gap. The CDR3 has 12 amino acids. CDR3 in amino acids: CASSVRDYEQYF. DNA of the CDR3: TGTGCCAGCAGTGTCCGGGATTACGAGCAGTACTTC.

The V call is TRBV6-2 or TRBV6-3, the J call TRBJ1-1; 8 positions match TRBD1. Germline loops: CDR1 MNHEY, CDR2 SVGEGT. The junction had 5 bases not matched to a gene; V was cut back by 6 bases and J by 5 bases. CDR3 length equals 13 residues. This chain's CDR3 is CASSRQGRTEAFF. The CDR3 coding sequence is TGTGCCAGCAGCCGACAGGGGCGGACTGAAGCTTTCTTT.

This clone was counted between two and nine times. The rearrangement uses TRBV2 and TRBJ1-5; D gene ambiguous. The CDR3 loop spans 15 amino acids. V gave up 1 base and J gave up 7 bases, with 14 bases separating them. CDR1 is SNHLY, CDR2 FYNNEI, per germline. The CDR3 sequence is CASSEDGFGNQPQHF. The CDR3, as DNA: TGTGCCAGCAGTGAAGACGGCTTCGGGAACCAGCCCCAGCATTTT.

The gene calls are TRBV29-1 and TRBJ1-1; no clear D. This CDR3 spans 13 amino acids. The germline V gene has CDR1 SQVTM and CDR2 ANQGSEA. V was pared by 0 bases and J by 0 bases, with 5 bases between. The CDR3 sequence is CSVEDRLNTEAFF. The CDR3 bases are TGCAGCGTTGAAGACAGGTTGAACACTGAAGCTTTCTTT.

The chain uses TRBV5-5 and TRBJ1-6; TRBD1 might be the D (6 bases). Germline values: CDR1 SGHKS, CDR2 YYEKEE (reference sequence). This CDR3 region has 16 residues. V lost 5 bases and J 7 bases, leaving 19 bases between the germline ends. CDR3 protein: CASRAGGRGGNSPLHF. Written as DNA, the CDR3 is TGTGCCAGCAGGGCGGGGGGCAGGGGAGGAAATTCACCCCTCCACTTT. Supplemented by reference TRBV5-5 and TRBJ1-6, the full variable domain reads DAGVTQSPTHLIKTRGQQVTLRCSPISGHKSVSWYQQVLGQGPQFIFQYYEKEERGRGNFPDRFSARQFPNYSSELNVNALLLGDSALYLCASRAGGRGGNSPLHFGNGTRLTVT.

The chain employs TRBV18 and TRBJ1-1; D remains unclear. V lost 0 bases and J 2 bases, leaving 10 bases between the germline ends. This CDR3 contains 15 residues. Per germline, CDR1 KGHSH and CDR2 LQKENI. The CDR3 region has the DNA TGTGCCAGCTCACCACCTAAGGGAGTTAACACTGAAGCTTTCTTT. Translation: CASSPPKGVNTEAFF.